Listed below are T cell receptor beta chains from one sample, sequenced in a study of blood T cell repertoires in COVID-19. Libraries were prepared by immunoSEQ multiplex PCR; TCRdb keeps only in-frame clonotypes and omits some of them. The sample carries more than 300,000 clones, roughly nine tenths recorded once. The material sequenced was PBMCs or T cells enriched from blood (not recorded which). These receptors all come from a woman in her 30s who had recovered from COVID-19. The CDR3 runs from the conserved cysteine through the conserved F or W. Fields, in order: CDR3 protein, CDR3 DNA, J gene, V gene, clone size, D gene. A D gene is named only where the DNA matches it firmly. Only part of the rows carry a size: once, few, many, or a class if the clone is expanded.

CASSNGQLIHGKAFF,TGTGCCAGCAGCAACGGACAGCTCATACACGGAAAAGCTTTCTTT,TRBJ1-1,TRBV5-5,NA,NA
CASARGVNQPQHF,TGTGCCAGTGCACGGGGGGTCAATCAGCCCCAGCATTTT,TRBJ1-5,TRBV19,NA,NA
CASSYAWPAGNEKLFF,TGTGCCAGCAGTTACGCCTGGCCGGCGGGGAATGAAAAACTGTTTTTT,TRBJ1-4,TRBV6-2/TRBV6-3,NA,NA
CASSLTGAMGNTEAFF,TGCGCCAGCAGCTTGACAGGGGCAATGGGGAACACTGAAGCTTTCTTT,TRBJ1-1,TRBV5-1,NA,TRBD1
CAISLTSSYEQYF,TGTGCCATCAGCCTCACGAGCTCCTACGAGCAGTACTTC,TRBJ2-7,TRBV10-3,NA,NA
CASSSLSYEQYF,TGCGCCAGCAGTTCCCTCTCCTACGAGCAGTACTTC,TRBJ2-7,TRBV10-2,NA,NA
CASSRSEGYGYTF,TGTGCCAGCAGCCGAAGCGAGGGCTATGGCTACACCTTC,TRBJ1-2,TRBV4-2,NA,NA
CASSHRLAESYEQYF,TGCGCCAGCAGCCATCGGCTAGCGGAATCCTACGAGCAGTACTTC,TRBJ2-7,TRBV4-3,few,TRBD2
CASSPLAGRYNEQFF,TGTGCCAGCAGCCCCCTTGCGGGCCGCTACAATGAGCAGTTCTTC,TRBJ2-1,TRBV16,NA,NA
CAISGRDGELFF,TGTGCCATCAGTGGGAGGGACGGGGAGCTGTTTTTT,TRBJ2-2,TRBV10-3,NA,NA
CASSLPSGGQETQYF,TGTGCCAGCAGTTTACCCAGCGGGGGCCAAGAGACCCAGTACTTC,TRBJ2-5,TRBV28,NA,TRBD2
CASSLTSGTVTDTQYF,TGTGCCAGCAGCTTAACTAGCGGTACGGTTACAGATACGCAGTATTTT,TRBJ2-3,TRBV7-9,NA,TRBD2
CASSQAFRTAGETQYF,TGTGCCAGCAGCCAAGCATTCCGGACAGCCGGGGAGACCCAGTACTTC,TRBJ2-5,TRBV3-1/TRBV3-2,NA,NA
CSARDRGLLGEKLFF,TGCAGCGCCAGGGACAGGGGGCTCTTGGGTGAAAAACTGTTTTTT,TRBJ1-4,TRBV29-1,NA,TRBD1
CSVGTGNTEAFF,TGCAGCGTTGGGACTGGAAACACTGAAGCTTTCTTT,TRBJ1-1,TRBV29-1,NA,NA
CASSYSRTANSPLHF,TGTGCCAGCAGTTACTCGAGGACAGCAAATTCACCCCTCCACTTT,TRBJ1-6,TRBV6-5,few,NA
CASSLVWTVLNTGELFF,TGTGCCAGCAGCTTGGTATGGACAGTGCTGAACACCGGGGAGCTGTTTTTT,TRBJ2-2,TRBV5-8,NA,NA